This section outlines one TCR beta chain sequence together with its context. With 3 bases clipped from V and 0 bases from J, the junction kept 11 bases outside the gene matches. This CDR3 spans 18 amino acids. Germline lookup yields CDR1 SGHNT and CDR2 YENEEA. Diagnoses used clinical symptoms, serum thyroxine and TRAb, thyroid ultrasound and orbital computed tomography. The entry originates in a study of T cells in Graves' hyperthyroidism and ophthalmopathy. As for the study in general: Peripheral blood sampling occurred at initial diagnosis, before any treatment.

The investigators amplified TCR beta CDR3 regions from RNA transcripts. The HTBI set primed first-round TCR CDR3 RT-PCR. TCRdb redid the calling of the multiplex PCR reads with MiXCR, one entry per CDR3 protein. The table has fewer than 750,000 distinct CDR3 sequences, about 14% seen once. Sequencing input: blood. The chain couples TRBV11-3 to TRBJ2-3, with 8 bases lining up with TRBD2. The sequence was collected from a woman between 45 and 65 years old with Graves' ophthalmopathy. CDR3 DNA: TGTGCCAGCAGCTTCTCCGGGACTAGGAGAGCTAGCACAGATACGCAGTATTTT. It encodes CASSFSGTRRASTDTQYF.